What follows describes a single T cell receptor (beta chain). TCRdb reprocessed the 5' RACE reads, keeping one entry per CDR3 protein, no DNA. The sample's table shows 350,000 to 400,000 distinct CDR3 sequences. The sample comes from a study of T cells expressing NK-cell markers. On the study more broadly: The study drew TCR beta repertoires from sorted CD3+CD56+NKG2C+, CD3+CD56+NKG2C- and CD3+CD56-NKG2C+ T cells. Seven donors tested HCMV-seropositive and one tested seronegative among the eight sequenced.

The CDR3 runs to 14 residues. The germline CDR1 and CDR2 sequences are MNHEY and SVGEGT. The chain is built from TRBV6-2 or TRBV6-3 and TRBJ1-1. The sample consisted of blood T cells: a sorted CD56 or NKG2C T cell subset, CD4+ or CD8+ T cells, or bulk PBMC T cells (not recorded which). The clonotype was recovered from a woman in her 50s in good health. The CDR3: CASLMSRMNTEAFF.